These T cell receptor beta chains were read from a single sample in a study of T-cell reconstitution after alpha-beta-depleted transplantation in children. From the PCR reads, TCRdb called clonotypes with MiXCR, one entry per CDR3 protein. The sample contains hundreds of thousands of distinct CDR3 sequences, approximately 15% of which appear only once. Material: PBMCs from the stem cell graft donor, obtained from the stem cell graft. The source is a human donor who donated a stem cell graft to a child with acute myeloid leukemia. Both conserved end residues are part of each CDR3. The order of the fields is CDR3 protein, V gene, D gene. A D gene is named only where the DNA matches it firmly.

CAIRPGLAGGSSYNEQFF,TRBV10-3,TRBD2
CASRMTGTGELFF,TRBV2,NA
CASSQEPNSNTGELFF,TRBV4-2,NA
CSAPRPLGGYTEAFF,TRBV20-1,NA
CASSESRGQTYNEQFF,TRBV10-1,NA
CSARDLGNTIYF,TRBV20-1,NA
CASSGGQGDTEAFF,TRBV7-2,TRBD1
CASSHGGMRTDTQYF,TRBV4-3,NA
CSSFNTFTDTQYF,TRBV29-1,NA
CASSESRRGGYNEQFF,TRBV25-1,TRBD2
CASSQDTEAEKLFF,TRBV4-1,NA
CSASMKNEQYF,TRBV20-1,NA
CASSLTGPEAFF,TRBV12-3/TRBV12-4,NA
CSAREGGYQETQYF,TRBV20-1,NA
CSARDGWGEARNTEAFF,TRBV20-1,NA
CSATKGGRPDTQYF,TRBV20-1,NA
CSARWGSPTTEAFF,TRBV29-1,NA
CASSFFLGQETQYF,TRBV12-3/TRBV12-4,NA
CSVGWDGSETQYF,TRBV29-1,NA